Reported below is one T cell receptor beta chain. The data were obtained in a study of T cell changes during pregnancy in multiple sclerosis. The assay was immunoSEQ multiplex PCR, and TCRdb's table has in-frame clones only and misses some. The profile shows roughly 69,000 clones, approximately 90% of them singletons. The TCR was taken from a female donor with multiple sclerosis, enrolled in a pregnancy study. The source was peripheral blood, collected in the third trimester of pregnancy.

CDR3 sequence reads: CASSSSGGGAGDTQYF. CDR3 nucleotides: TGTGCCAGCAGCTCGAGCGGCGGGGGGGCAGGAGATACGCAGTATTTT. The J gene is TRBJ2-3, the V gene TRBV5-6; 9 bases fit TRBD2. This CDR3 comprises 16 residues. Germline V CDR1 and CDR2: SGHDT, YYEEEE. The trim removed 3 bases at V and 5 bases at J, leaving 10 bases unmatched.